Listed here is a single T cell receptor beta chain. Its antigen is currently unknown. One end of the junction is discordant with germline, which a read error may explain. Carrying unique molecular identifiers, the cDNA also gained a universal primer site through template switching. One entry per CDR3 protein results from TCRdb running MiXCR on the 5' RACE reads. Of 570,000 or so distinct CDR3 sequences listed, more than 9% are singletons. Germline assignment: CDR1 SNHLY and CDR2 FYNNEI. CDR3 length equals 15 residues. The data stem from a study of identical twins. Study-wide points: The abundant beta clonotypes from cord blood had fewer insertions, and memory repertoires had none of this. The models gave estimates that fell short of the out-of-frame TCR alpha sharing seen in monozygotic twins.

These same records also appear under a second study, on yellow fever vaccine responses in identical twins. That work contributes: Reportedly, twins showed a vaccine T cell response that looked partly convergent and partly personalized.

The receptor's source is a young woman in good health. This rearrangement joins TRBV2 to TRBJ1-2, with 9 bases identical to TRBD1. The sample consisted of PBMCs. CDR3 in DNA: TGTGCCAGCAGCGAAGGACAGGGGAGATCTGGTGGCTACACCTTC. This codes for CASSEGQGRSGGYTF. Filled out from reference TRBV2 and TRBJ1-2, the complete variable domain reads EPEVTQTPSHQVTQMGQEVILRCVPISNHLYFYWYRQILGQKVEFLVSFYNNEISEKSEIFDDQFSVERPDGSNFTLKIRSTKLEDSAMYFCASSEGQGRSGGYTFGSGTRLTVV.